This is a list of T cell receptor beta chains from one sample in a study of PD-L1 blockade in urothelial cancer. Assay used: immunoSEQ multiplex PCR; TCRdb lists only in-frame clones, some missing. The data contain over 100,000 clones, more than 85% of them singletons. The source material was PBMCs, sampled around atezolizumab (anti-PD-L1) treatment. The receptors were sampled from a man between 60 and 75 years old with urothelial cancer. The CDR3 runs from the conserved cysteine through the conserved F or W. The D gene is left open where the match is weak. Size is stated for part of the rows, as once, few or many counts, or as a class when the clone is expanded.

CASSIPGQHEKLFF	-	-	TRBV19
CASSPAFRAGGPGEQFF	-	TRBD2	TRBV28
CASGWDRDTDTQYF	-	TRBD1	TRBV27
CASSEGGTSGDYEQYF	-	TRBD2	TRBV2
CASSLALETQYF	-	-	TRBV5-4
CASSIIRRQLYSTDTQYF	-	-	TRBV19
CASSQEGQDRSTDTQYF	-	TRBD1	TRBV4-2
CASSSSREATTGELFF	-	-	TRBV7-2
CASSLDRGPYEQYF	-	TRBD1	TRBV7-3
CASSVKGLANGNEQFF	-	TRBD2	TRBV6-1
CASSEVPGGYTF	-	-	TRBV2
CASSLNGGSTDTQYF	-	-	TRBV5-1
CASSLNRGTGELFF	few	TRBD1	TRBV7-3
CASSLSGGEQYF	-	TRBD2	TRBV5-1
CASTPSGVTGELFF	-	TRBD2	TRBV6-1